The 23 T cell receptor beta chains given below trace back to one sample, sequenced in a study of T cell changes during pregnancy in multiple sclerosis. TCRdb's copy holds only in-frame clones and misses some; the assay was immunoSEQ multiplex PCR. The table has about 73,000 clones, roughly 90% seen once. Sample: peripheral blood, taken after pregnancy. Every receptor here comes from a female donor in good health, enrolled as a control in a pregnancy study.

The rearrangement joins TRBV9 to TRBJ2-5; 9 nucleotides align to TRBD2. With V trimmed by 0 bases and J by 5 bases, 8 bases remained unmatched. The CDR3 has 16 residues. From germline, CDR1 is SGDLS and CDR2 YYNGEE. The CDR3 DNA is TGTGCCAGCAGCGTAGCAGGGCTAGCGGGGTTCGAGACCCAGTACTTC. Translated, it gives CASSVAGLAGFETQYF.

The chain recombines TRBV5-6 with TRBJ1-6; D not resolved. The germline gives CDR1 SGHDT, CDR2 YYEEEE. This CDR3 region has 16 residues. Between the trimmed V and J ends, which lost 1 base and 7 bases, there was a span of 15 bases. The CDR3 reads CASSLRQINPNSPLHF. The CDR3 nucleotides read TGTGCCAGCAGCTTGAGACAAATTAATCCAAATTCACCCCTCCACTTT.

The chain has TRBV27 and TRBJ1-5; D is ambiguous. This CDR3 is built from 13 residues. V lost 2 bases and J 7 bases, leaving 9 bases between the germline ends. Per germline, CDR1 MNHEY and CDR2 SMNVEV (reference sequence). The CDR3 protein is CASSLTGNQPQHF. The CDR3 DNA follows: TGTGCCAGCAGTTTAACGGGTAACCAGCCCCAGCATTTT.

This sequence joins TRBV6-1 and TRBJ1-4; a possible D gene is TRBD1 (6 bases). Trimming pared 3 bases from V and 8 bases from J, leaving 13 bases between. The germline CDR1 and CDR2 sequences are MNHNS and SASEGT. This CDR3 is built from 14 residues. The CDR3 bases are TGTGCCAGCAGTGAGTCAGGGGTCCGGGAAAAACTGTTTTTT. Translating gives CASSESGVREKLFF.

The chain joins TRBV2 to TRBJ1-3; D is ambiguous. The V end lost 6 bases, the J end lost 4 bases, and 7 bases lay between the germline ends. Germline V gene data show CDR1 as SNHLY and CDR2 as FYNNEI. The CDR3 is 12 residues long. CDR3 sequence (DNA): TGTGCCAGCAGGGCCGTAGGAAACACCATATATTTT. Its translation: CASRAVGNTIYF.

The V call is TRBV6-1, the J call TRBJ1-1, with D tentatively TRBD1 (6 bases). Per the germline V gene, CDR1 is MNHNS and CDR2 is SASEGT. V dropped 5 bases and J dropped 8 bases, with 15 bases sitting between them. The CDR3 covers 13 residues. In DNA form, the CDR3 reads TGTGCCAGCAGTCCCACCGGGACATCAGAAGCTTTCTTT. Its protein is CASSPTGTSEAFF.

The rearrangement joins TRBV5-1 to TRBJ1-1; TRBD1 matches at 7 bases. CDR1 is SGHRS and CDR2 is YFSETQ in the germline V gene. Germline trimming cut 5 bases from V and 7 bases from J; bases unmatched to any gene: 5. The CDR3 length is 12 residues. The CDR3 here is CASSQTGSEAFF. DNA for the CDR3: TGCGCCAGCAGTCAGACAGGGAGTGAAGCTTTCTTT.

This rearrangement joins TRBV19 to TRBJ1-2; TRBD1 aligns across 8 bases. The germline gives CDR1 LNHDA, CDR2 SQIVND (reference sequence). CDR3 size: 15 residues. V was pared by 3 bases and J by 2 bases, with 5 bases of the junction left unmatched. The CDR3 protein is CASSMGQAKNYGYTF. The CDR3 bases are TGTGCCAGTAGTATGGGACAGGCTAAAAACTATGGCTACACCTTC.

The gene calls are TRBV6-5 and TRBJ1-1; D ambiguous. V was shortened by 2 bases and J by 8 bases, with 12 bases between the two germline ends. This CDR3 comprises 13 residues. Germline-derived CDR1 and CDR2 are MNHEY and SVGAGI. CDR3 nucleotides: TGTGCCAGCAGTTACCCGGGGAACGGAGAAGCTTTCTTT. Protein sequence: CASSYPGNGEAFF.

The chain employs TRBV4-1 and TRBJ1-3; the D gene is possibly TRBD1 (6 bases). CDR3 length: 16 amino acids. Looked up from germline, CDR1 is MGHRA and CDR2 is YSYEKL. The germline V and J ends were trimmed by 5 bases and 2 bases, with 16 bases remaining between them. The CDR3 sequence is CASSSSDRNPGNTIYF. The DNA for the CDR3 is TGCGCCAGCAGCTCGAGCGACAGGAACCCTGGAAACACCATATATTTT.

The CDR3 spells CATSRDKGGSPLHF. The DNA of the CDR3 is TGTGCCACCAGCAGAGATAAGGGAGGTTCACCCCTCCACTTT. J is TRBJ1-6 and V is TRBV15; no clear D gene. Per the germline V gene, CDR1 is LNHNV and CDR2 is YYDKDF (reference sequence). The CDR3 loop spans 14 amino acids. Trimming took 0 bases from V and 9 from J, leaving 9 bases between them.

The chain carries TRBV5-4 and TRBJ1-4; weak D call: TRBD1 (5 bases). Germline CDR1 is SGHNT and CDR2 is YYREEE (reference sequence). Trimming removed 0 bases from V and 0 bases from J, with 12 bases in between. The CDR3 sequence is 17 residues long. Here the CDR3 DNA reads TGTGCCAGCAGCTTGGGGGGGGGTATAGCAACTAATGAAAAACTGTTTTTT. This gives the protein CASSLGGGIATNEKLFF.

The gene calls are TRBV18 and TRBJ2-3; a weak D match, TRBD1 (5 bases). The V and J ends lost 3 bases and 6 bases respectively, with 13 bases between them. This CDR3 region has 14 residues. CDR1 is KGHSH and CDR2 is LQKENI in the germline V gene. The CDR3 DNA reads TGTGCCAGCTCACCCTCTAGGGGCGAGGATACGCAGTATTTT. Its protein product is CASSPSRGEDTQYF. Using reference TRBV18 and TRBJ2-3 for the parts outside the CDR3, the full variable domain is NAGVMQNPRHLVRRRGQEARLRCSPMKGHSHVYWYRQLPEEGLKFMVYLQKENIIDESGMPKERFSAEFPKEGPSILRIQQVVRGDSAAYFCASSPSRGEDTQYFGPGTRLTVL.

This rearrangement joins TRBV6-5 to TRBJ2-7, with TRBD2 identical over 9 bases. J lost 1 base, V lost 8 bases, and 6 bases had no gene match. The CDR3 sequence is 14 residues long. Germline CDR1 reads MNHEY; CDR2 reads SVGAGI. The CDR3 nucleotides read TGTGCCAGCTTTCCAGCGGGAGGTTCCTACGAGCAGTACTTC. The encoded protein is CASFPAGGSYEQYF.

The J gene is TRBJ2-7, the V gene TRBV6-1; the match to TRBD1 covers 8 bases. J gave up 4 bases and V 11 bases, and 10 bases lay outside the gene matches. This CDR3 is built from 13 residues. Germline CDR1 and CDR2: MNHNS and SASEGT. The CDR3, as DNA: TGTGCCTCCCGGACAGGGTACACTTACGAGCAGTACTTC. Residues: CASRTGYTYEQYF.

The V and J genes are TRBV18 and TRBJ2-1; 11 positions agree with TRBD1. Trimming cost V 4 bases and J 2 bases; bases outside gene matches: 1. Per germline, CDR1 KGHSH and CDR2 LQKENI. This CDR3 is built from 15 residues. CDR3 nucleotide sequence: TGTGCCAGCTCACGGGACAGGGGGACCTACAATGAGCAGTTCTTC. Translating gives CASSRDRGTYNEQFF.

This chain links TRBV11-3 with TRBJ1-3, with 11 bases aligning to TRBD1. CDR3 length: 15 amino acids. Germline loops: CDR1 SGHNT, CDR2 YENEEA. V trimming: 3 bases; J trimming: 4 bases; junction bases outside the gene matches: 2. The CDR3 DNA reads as TGTGCCAGCAGCTTTGGACAGGGGGCAGGAAACACCATATATTTT. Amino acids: CASSFGQGAGNTIYF.

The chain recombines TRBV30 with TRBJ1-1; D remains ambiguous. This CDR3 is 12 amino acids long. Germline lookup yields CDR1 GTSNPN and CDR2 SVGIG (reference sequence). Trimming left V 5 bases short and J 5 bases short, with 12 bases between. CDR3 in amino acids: CAWARGGTEAFF. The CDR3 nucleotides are TGTGCCTGGGCCCGGGGAGGGACTGAAGCTTTCTTT. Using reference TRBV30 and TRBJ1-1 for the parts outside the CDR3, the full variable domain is SQTIHQWPATLVQPVGSPLSLECTVEGTSNPNLYWYRQAAGRGLQLLFYSVGIGQISSEVPQNLSASRPQDRQFILSSKKLLLSDSGFYLCAWARGGTEAFFGQGTRLTVV.

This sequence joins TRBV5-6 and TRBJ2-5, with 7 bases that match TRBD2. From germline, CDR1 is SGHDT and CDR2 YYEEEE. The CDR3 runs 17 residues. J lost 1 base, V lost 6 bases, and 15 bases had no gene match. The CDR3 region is CASTPLGGGTFQETQYF. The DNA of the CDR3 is TGTGCCAGCACCCCCTTGGGGGGGGGTACTTTCCAAGAGACCCAGTACTTC.

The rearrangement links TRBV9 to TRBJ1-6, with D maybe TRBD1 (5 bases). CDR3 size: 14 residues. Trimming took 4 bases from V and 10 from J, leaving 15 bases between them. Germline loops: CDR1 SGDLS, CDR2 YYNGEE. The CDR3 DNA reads TGTGCCAGCAGCTCCCTTGGGGGGTTATCACCCCTCCACTTT. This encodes CASSSLGGLSPLHF.

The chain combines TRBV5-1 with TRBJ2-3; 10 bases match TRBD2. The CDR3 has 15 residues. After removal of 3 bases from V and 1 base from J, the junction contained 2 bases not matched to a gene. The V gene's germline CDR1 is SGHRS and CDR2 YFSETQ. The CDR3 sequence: CASSSTSGGTDTQYF. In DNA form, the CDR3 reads TGCGCCAGCAGCTCAACTAGCGGGGGCACAGATACGCAGTATTTT.

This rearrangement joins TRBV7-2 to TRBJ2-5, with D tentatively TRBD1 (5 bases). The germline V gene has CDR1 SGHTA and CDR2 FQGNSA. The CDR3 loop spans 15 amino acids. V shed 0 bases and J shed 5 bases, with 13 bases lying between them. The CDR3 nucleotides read TGTGCCAGCAGCTTAGCCCCCAGGGTTGAGGAGACCCAGTACTTC. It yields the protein CASSLAPRVEETQYF.

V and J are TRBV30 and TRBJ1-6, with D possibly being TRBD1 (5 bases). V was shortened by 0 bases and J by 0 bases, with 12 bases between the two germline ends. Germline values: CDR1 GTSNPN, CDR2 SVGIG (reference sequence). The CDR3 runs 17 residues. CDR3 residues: CAWSVGRTSSYNSPLHF. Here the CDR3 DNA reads TGTGCCTGGAGTGTAGGCAGGACAAGCTCCTATAATTCACCCCTCCACTTT.